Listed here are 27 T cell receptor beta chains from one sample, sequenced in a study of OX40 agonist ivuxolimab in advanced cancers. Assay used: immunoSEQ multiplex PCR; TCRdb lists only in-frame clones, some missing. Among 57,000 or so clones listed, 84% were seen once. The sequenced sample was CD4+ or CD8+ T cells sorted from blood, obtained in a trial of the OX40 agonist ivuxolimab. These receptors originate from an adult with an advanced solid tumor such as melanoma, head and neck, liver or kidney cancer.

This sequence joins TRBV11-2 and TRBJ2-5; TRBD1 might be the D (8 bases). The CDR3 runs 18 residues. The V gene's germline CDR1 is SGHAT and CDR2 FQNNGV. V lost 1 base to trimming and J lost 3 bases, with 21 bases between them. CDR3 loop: CASSLGSGTGLTEETQYF. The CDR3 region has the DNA TGTGCCAGCAGCTTAGGGAGCGGGACAGGCTTGACAGAAGAGACCCAGTACTTC.

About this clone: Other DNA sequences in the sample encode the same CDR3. The chain's CDR3 is CAWSSDSNYGYTF. The CDR3 DNA is TGTGCCTGGAGTTCGGACAGCAACTATGGCTACACCTTC. The chain links TRBV30 to TRBJ1-2; D perhaps matches TRBD1 (6 bases). CDR3 size: 13 residues. The V gene lost 2 bases and the J gene lost 2 bases, with 9 bases spanning the gap. Germline loops: CDR1 GTSNPN, CDR2 SVGIG (reference sequence).

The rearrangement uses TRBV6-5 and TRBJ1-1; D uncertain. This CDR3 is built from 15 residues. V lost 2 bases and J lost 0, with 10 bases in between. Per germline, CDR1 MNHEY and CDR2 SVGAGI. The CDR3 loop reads CASSYGVIMNTEAFF. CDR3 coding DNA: TGTGCCAGCAGTTACGGGGTGATAATGAACACTGAAGCTTTCTTT.

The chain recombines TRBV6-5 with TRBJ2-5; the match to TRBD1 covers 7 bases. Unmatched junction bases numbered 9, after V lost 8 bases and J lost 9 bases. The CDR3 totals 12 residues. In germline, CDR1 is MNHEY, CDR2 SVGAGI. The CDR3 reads CASGETGKSQYF. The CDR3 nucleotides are TGTGCCAGCGGAGAGACAGGGAAGTCCCAGTACTTC.

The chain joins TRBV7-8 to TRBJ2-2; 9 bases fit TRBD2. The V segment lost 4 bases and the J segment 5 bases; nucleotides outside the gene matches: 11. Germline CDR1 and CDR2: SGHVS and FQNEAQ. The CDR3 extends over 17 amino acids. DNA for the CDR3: TGTGCCAGCAGCTCAAAATTGGGGCTAGCGGGAACCGGGGAGCTGTTTTTT. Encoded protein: CASSSKLGLAGTGELFF.

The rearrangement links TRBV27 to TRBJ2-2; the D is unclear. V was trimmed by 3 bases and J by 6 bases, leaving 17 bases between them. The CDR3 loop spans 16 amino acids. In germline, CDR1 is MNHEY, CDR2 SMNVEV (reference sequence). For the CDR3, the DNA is TGTGCCAGCAGTTTGAGCCCATTTCCGGTGTCCGGGGAGCTGTTTTTT. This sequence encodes CASSLSPFPVSGELFF.

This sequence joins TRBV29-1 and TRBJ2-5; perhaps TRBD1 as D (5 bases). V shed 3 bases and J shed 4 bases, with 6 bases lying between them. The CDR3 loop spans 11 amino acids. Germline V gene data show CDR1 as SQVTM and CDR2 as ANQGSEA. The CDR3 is CSVDRAETQYF. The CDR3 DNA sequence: TGCAGCGTTGACAGGGCAGAGACCCAGTACTTC.

CDR3 DNA sequence: TGTGCCAGCAGGACTAGCGGGAGAAATCATTACGAGCAGTACTTC. Protein sequence: CASRTSGRNHYEQYF. This chain uses TRBV21-1 with TRBJ2-7; the table's TRBD2 call for D was not verified on the DNA. TRBV21-1 is shown as a pseudogene. This CDR3 has 15 residues.

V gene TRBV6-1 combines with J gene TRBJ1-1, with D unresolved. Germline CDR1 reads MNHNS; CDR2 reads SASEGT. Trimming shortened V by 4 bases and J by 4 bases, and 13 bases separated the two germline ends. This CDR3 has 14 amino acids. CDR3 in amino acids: CASSGHREGTEAFF. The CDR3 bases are TGTGCCAGCAGTGGACACAGAGAGGGCACTGAAGCTTTCTTT.

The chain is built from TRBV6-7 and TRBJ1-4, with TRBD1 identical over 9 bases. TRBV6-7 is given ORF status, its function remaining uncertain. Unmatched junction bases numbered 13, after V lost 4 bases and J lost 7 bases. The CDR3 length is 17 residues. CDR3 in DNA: TGTGCCAGCAGTTCATCCCACGGGGGACAGGGTGGTGAAAAACTGTTTTTT. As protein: CASSSSHGGQGGEKLFF.

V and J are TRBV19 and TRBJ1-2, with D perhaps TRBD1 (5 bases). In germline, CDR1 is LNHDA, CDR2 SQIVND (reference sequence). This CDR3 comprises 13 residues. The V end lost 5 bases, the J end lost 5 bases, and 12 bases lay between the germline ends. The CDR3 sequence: CASSSGRAYGYTF. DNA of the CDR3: TGTGCCAGTAGTTCGGGCAGGGCGTATGGCTACACCTTC.

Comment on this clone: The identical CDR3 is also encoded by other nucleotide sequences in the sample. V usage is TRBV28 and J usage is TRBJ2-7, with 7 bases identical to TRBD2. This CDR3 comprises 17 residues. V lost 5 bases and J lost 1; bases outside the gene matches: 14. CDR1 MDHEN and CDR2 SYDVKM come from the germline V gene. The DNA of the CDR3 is TGTGCCAGCAGTCTTGGATGGTTGGCGGGAGTGTCCTACGAGCAGTACTTC. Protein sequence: CASSLGWLAGVSYEQYF. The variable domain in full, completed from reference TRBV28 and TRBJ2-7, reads DVKVTQSSRYLVKRTGEKVFLECVQDMDHENMFWYRQDPGLGLRLIYFSYDVKMKEKGDIPEGYSVSREKKERFSLILESASTNQTSMYLCASSLGWLAGVSYEQYFGPGTRLTVT.

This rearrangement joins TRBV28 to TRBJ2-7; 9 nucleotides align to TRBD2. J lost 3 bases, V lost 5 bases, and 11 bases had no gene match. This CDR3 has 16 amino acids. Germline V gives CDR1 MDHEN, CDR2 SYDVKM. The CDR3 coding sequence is TGTGCCAGCAGTCCGCTAGCGGGAAAATTTTTCTACGAGCAGTACTTC. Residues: CASSPLAGKFFYEQYF. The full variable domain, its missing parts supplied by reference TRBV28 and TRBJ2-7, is DVKVTQSSRYLVKRTGEKVFLECVQDMDHENMFWYRQDPGLGLRLIYFSYDVKMKEKGDIPEGYSVSREKKERFSLILESASTNQTSMYLCASSPLAGKFFYEQYFGPGTRLTVT.

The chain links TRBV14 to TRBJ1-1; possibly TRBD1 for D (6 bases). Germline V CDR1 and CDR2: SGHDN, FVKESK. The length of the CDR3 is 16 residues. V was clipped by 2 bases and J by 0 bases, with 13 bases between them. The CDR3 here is CASSQIWGRMNTEAFF. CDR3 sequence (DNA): TGTGCCAGCAGCCAAATCTGGGGGCGAATGAACACTGAAGCTTTCTTT.

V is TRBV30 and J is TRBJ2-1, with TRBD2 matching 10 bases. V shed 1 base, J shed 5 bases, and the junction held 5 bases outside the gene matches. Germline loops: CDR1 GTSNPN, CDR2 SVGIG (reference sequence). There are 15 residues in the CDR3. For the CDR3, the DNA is TGTGCCTGGAGTGAGGTAGCGGGGGGTAACAATGAGCAGTTCTTC. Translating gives CAWSEVAGGNNEQFF.

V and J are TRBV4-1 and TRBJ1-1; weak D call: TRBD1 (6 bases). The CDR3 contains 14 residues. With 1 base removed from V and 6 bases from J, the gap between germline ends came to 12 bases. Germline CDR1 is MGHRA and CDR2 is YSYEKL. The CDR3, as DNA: TGCGCCAGCAGCCAAGGGGGGCTACGTTCTGAAGCTTTCTTT. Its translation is CASSQGGLRSEAFF.

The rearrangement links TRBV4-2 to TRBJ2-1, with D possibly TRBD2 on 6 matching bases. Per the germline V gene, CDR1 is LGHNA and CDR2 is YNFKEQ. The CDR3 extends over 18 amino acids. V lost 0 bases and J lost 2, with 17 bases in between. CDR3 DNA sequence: TGTGCCAGCAGCCAAGATGGGTTGGGGGGAGGCACCTACAATGAGCAGTTCTTC. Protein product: CASSQDGLGGGTYNEQFF.

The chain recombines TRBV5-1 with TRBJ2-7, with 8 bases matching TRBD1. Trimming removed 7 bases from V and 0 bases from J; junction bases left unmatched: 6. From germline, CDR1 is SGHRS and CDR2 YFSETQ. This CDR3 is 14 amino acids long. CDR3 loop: CASQTGGSSYEQYF. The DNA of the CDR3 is TGCGCCAGCCAAACAGGGGGGAGCTCCTACGAGCAGTACTTC. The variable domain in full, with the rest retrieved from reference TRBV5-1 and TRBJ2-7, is KAGVTQTPRYLIKTRGQQVTLSCSPISGHRSVSWYQQTPGQGLQFLFEYFSETQRNKGNFPGRFSGRQFSNSRSEMNVSTLELGDSALYLCASQTGGSSYEQYFGPGTRLTVT.

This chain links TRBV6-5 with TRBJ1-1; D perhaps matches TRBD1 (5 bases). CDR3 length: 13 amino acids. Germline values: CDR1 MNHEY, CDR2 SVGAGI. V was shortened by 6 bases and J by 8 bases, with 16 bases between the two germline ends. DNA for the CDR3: TGTGCCAGCAGCCGCCTGGGGGACCCCGAAGCTTTCTTT. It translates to CASSRLGDPEAFF.

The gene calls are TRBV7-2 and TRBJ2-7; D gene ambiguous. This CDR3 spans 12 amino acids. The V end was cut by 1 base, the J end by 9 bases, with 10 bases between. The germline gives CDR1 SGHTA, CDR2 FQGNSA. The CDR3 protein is CASSLVPVGQYF. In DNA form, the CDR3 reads TGTGCCAGCAGCTTAGTCCCCGTAGGGCAGTACTTC.

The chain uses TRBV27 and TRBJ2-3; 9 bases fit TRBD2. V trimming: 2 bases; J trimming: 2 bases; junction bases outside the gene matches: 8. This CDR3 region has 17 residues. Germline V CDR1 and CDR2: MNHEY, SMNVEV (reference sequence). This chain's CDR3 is CASSLRGLALPTDTQYF. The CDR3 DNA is TGTGCCAGCAGTTTAAGGGGACTAGCCTTGCCCACAGATACGCAGTATTTT.

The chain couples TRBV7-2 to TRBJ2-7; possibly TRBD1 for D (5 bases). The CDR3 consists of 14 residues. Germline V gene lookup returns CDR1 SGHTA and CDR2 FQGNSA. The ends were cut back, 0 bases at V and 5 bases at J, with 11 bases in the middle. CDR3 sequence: CASSLAQGIDEQYF. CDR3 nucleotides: TGTGCCAGCAGCTTAGCCCAGGGCATCGACGAGCAGTACTTC.

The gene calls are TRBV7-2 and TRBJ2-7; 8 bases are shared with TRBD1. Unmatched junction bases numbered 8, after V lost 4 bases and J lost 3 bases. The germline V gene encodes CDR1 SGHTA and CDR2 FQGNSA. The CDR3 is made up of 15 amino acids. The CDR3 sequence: CASSSRGRTLYEQYF. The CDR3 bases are TGTGCCAGCAGCTCCAGGGGGCGGACCCTCTACGAGCAGTACTTC. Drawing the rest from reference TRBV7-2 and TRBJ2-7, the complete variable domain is GAGVSQSPSNKVTEKGKDVELRCDPISGHTALYWYRQSLGQGLEFLIYFQGNSAPDKSGLPSDRFSAERTGGSVSTLTIQRTQQEDSAVYLCASSSRGRTLYEQYFGPGTRLTVT.

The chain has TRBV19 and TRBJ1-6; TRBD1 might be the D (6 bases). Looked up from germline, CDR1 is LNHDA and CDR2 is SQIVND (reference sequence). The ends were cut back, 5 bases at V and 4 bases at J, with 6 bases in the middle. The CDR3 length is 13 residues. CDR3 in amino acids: CASSQGYNSPLHF. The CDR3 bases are TGTGCCAGTAGTCAGGGGTATAATTCACCCCTCCACTTT.

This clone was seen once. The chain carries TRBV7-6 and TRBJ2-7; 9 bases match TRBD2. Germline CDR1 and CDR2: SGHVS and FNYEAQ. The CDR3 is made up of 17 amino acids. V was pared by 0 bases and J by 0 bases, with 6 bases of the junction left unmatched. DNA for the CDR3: TGTGCCAGCAGCTTAGCGTACGGCGGGGGGGACTCCTACGAGCAGTACTTC. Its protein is CASSLAYGGGDSYEQYF.

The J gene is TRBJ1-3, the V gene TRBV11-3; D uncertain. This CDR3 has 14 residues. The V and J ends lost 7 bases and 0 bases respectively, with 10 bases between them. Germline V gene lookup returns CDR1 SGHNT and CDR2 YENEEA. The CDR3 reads CASTVELSGNTIYF. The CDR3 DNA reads TGTGCCAGCACGGTCGAACTCTCTGGAAACACCATATATTTT.

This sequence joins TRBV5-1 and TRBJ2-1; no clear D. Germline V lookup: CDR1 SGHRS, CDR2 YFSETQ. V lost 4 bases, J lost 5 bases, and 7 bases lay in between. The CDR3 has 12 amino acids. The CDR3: CASSPGNNEQFF. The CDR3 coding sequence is TGCGCCAGCAGCCCGGGTAACAATGAGCAGTTCTTC. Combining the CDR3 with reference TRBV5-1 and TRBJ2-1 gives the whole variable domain KAGVTQTPRYLIKTRGQQVTLSCSPISGHRSVSWYQQTPGQGLQFLFEYFSETQRNKGNFPGRFSGRQFSNSRSEMNVSTLELGDSALYLCASSPGNNEQFFGPGTRLTVL.